In this sample, the clone carrying this T cell receptor beta chain turned up many times. Antigen specificity is unknown. Preparation of the TCRbeta library was carried out with unique molecular identifiers. One entry per CDR3 protein results from TCRdb running MiXCR on the PCR reads. The table includes around 300,000 distinct CDR3 sequences, approximately 10% detected once. This record comes from a study of T-cell reconstitution after alpha-beta-depleted transplantation in children. Per the germline V gene, CDR1 is SGHAT and CDR2 is FQDESV (reference sequence). The CDR3 length is 18 residues. Trimming at V came to 5 bases and at J to 4 bases, leaving 13 bases not matched to a gene. Broader study findings: One year post-transplant, T-cell counts and diversity were largely derived from T cells produced anew. Several hundred rapidly expanded clones from non-depleted graft cells reportedly supplied alpha-beta T cells about two months post-transplant.

This TCR came from a male patient aged 2 to 10 who had a stem cell transplant for chronic granulomatous disease, so the T cells may come from the graft donor. This chain connects TRBV11-1 to TRBJ2-2, with TRBD2 matching 10 bases. Here the sequenced sample was peripheral blood, taken 180 days after TCRalphabeta/CD19-depleted stem cell transplant. The CDR3 sequence is CASSQRSGGSLGTGELFF. The CDR3 region has the DNA TGTGCCAGCAGCCAACGTAGCGGGGGGTCTCTCGGCACCGGGGAGCTGTTTTTT. Drawing the rest from reference TRBV11-1 and TRBJ2-2, the complete variable domain is EAEVAQSPRYKITEKSQAVAFWCDPISGHATLYWYRQILGQGPELLVQFQDESVVDDSQLPKDRFSAERLKGVDSTLKIQPAELGDSAMYLCASSQRSGGSLGTGELFFGEGSRLTVL.